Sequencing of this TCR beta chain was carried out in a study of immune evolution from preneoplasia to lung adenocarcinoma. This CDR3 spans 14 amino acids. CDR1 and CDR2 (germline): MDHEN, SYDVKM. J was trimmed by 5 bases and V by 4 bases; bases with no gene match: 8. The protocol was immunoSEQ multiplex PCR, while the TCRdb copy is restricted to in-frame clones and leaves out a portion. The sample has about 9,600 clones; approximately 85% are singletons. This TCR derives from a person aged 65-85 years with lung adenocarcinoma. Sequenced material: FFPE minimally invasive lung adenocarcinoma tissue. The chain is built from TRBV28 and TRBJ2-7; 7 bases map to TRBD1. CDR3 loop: CASSSHDRAHEQYF. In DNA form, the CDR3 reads TGTGCCAGCAGTTCCCACGACAGGGCCCACGAGCAGTACTTC.